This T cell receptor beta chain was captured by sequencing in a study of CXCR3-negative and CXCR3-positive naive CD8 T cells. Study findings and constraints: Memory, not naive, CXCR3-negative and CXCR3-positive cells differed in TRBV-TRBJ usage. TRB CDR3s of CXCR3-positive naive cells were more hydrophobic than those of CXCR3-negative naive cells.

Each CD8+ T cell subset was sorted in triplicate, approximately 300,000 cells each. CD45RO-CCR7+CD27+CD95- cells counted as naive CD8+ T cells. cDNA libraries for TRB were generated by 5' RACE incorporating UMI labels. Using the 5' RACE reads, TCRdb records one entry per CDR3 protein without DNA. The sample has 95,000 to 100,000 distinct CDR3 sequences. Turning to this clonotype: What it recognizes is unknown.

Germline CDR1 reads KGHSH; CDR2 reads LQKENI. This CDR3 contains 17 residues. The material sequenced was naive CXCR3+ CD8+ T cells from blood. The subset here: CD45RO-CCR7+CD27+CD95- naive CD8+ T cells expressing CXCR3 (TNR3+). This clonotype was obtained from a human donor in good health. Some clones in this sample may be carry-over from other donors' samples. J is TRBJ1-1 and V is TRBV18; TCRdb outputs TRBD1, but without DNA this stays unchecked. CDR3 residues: CASSPLFVGQDDLKAFF. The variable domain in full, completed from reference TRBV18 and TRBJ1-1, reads NAGVMQNPRHLVRRRGQEARLRCSPMKGHSHVYWYRQLPEEGLKFMVYLQKENIIDESGMPKERFSAEFPKEGPSILRIQQVVRGDSAAYFCASSPLFVGQDDLKAFFGQGTRLTVV.